One sample yielded the 32 T cell receptor beta chains listed below, sequenced in a study of CD8 T cells in Susac syndrome. A quantity of roughly 0.5 to 1 ug RNA underwent reverse transcription using random hexamers. TCRdb re-analysed the immunoSEQ multiplex PCR reads in MiXCR, keeping a single row per CDR3 protein. The profile shows tens of thousands of distinct CDR3 sequences, approximately 96% of them singletons. The sequencing sample was made of CD8+ T cells from PBMCs. The receptors were sampled from a human donor with Susac syndrome.

This chain connects TRBV11-1 to TRBJ2-5, with 7 bases lining up with TRBD1. Germline CDR1 reads SGHAT; CDR2 reads FQDESV (reference sequence). The CDR3 totals 13 residues. V lost 5 bases and J lost 5; bases outside the gene matches: 5. As DNA, the CDR3 is TGTGCCAGCAGCGGACAGGAGAGGGAGACCCAGTACTTC. Residues: CASSGQERETQYF.

The gene calls are TRBV5-4 and TRBJ1-5; D gene unclear. CDR1 is SGHNT, CDR2 YYREEE, per germline (reference sequence). The CDR3 totals 12 residues. V gave up 1 base and J gave up 5 bases, with 4 bases separating them. CDR3 sequence (DNA): TGTGCCAGCAGCTTGCCGGATCAGCCCCAGCATTTT. This encodes CASSLPDQPQHF.

The V gene is TRBV6-4, the J gene TRBJ2-6; no clear D. The V end lost 2 bases, the J end lost 3 bases, and 5 bases lay between the germline ends. The germline gives CDR1 MRHNA, CDR2 SNTAGT. The CDR3 has 14 residues. The CDR3 protein is CASSDEGGANVLTF. The DNA of the CDR3 is TGTGCCAGCAGTGACGAAGGTGGGGCCAACGTCCTGACTTTC.

The gene calls are TRBV6-2 or TRBV6-3 and TRBJ2-5; TRBD1 is a possible D gene (5 bases). The CDR3 has 13 residues. With 7 bases removed from V and 0 bases from J, the gap between germline ends came to 9 bases. The germline gives CDR1 MNHEY, CDR2 SVGEGT. CDR3 loop: CASTDSYQETQYF. The CDR3 bases are TGTGCCAGCACTGACAGTTACCAAGAGACCCAGTACTTC.

V is TRBV9 and J is TRBJ2-5; 9 bases match TRBD2. The length of the CDR3 is 16 residues. V lost 0 bases, J lost 2 bases, and 5 bases stayed unmatched. The germline V gene encodes CDR1 SGDLS and CDR2 YYNGEE. Here the CDR3 DNA reads TGTGCCAGCAGCGTAGGCCCCAGCGGGGGGCAAGAGACCCAGTACTTC. This sequence encodes CASSVGPSGGQETQYF. Based on the CDR3 plus reference TRBV9 and TRBJ2-5, the full variable domain is DSGVTQTPKHLITATGQRVTLRCSPRSGDLSVYWYQQSLDQGLQFLIQYYNGEERAKGNILERFSAQQFPDLHSELNLSSLELGDSALYFCASSVGPSGGQETQYFGPGTRLLVL.

CDR3 in amino acids: CASSSLAGEGIQYF. The CDR3 DNA sequence: TGTGCCAGCAGTTCCCTAGCAGGGGAAGGCATTCAGTACTTC. The gene calls are TRBV6-5 and TRBJ2-4; D is possibly TRBD1 (6 bases). CDR3 length equals 14 residues. Trimming removed 4 bases from V and 9 bases from J, with 16 bases in between. The germline V gene has CDR1 MNHEY and CDR2 SVGAGI.

This clonotype was observed a few times. The chain employs TRBV19 and TRBJ1-1; 7 positions agree with TRBD1. This CDR3 has 13 residues. V lost 5 bases and J lost 2; bases outside the gene matches: 2. The germline CDR1 and CDR2 sequences are LNHDA and SQIVND (reference sequence). The CDR3 protein is CASSGDRNTEAFF. The CDR3 bases are TGTGCCAGTAGTGGGGACAGAAACACTGAAGCTTTCTTT. Full variable domain (missing parts from reference TRBV19 and TRBJ1-1): DGGITQSPKYLFRKEGQNVTLSCEQNLNHDAMYWYRQDPGQGLRLIYYSQIVNDFQKGDIAEGYSVSREKKESFPLTVTSAQKNPTAFYLCASSGDRNTEAFFGQGTRLTVV.

The rearrangement uses TRBV12-3 or TRBV12-4 and TRBJ1-5; D is ambiguous. The CDR3 totals 12 residues. V lost 5 bases and J 7 bases, leaving 9 bases between the germline ends. The CDR3 region has the DNA TGTGCCAGCAGTAACGGTGGACAGCCCCAGCATTTT. This sequence encodes CASSNGGQPQHF.

The chain employs TRBV29-1 and TRBJ2-7; D might be TRBD1 (5 bases). This CDR3 region has 15 residues. The germline gives CDR1 SQVTM, CDR2 ANQGSEA. Trimming stripped 0 bases from V and 7 bases from J, with 19 bases between. CDR3 protein: CSVEDSARALGEQYF. For the CDR3, the DNA is TGCAGCGTTGAAGATTCTGCCAGGGCCCTGGGAGAGCAGTACTTC.

The chain combines TRBV20-1 with TRBJ2-6, with D perhaps given as TRBD1 or TRBD2 (6 bases each). From germline, CDR1 is DFQATT and CDR2 SNEGSKA (reference sequence). This CDR3 comprises 17 residues. Trimming left V 3 bases short and J 1 base short, with 16 bases between. The CDR3: CSASDLRGESGANVLTF. CDR3 DNA sequence: TGCAGTGCTAGCGACTTGAGGGGGGAATCTGGGGCCAACGTCCTGACTTTC.

The chain couples TRBV7-3 to TRBJ2-5; no clear D gene. Trimming cost V 0 bases and J 4 bases, with 6 bases left between them. This CDR3 contains 13 residues. Per the germline V gene, CDR1 is SGHTA and CDR2 is FQGTGA. The CDR3: CASSLTRRETQYF. Here the CDR3 DNA reads TGTGCCAGCAGCTTAACAAGGAGAGAGACCCAGTACTTC.

CDR3 loop: CASSRGLGGDYGYTF. In nucleotides, the CDR3 is TGTGCCAGCAGTAGGGGTCTGGGGGGAGACTATGGCTACACCTTC. The chain carries TRBV6-5 and TRBJ1-2; tentative D call: TRBD1 (5 bases). The CDR3 is 15 amino acids. The V end lost 5 bases, the J end lost 3 bases, and 16 bases lay between the germline ends. Germline lookup yields CDR1 MNHEY and CDR2 SVGAGI.

This clonotype was picked up one time. At one of its ends the junction is not consistent with the germline gene, which may arise from a read error. The chain is built from TRBV19 and TRBJ1-2, with D possibly matching TRBD1 (6 bases). Germline assignment: CDR1 LNHDA and CDR2 SQIVND (reference sequence). The CDR3 totals 17 residues. CDR3 sequence reads: CASSPRQAPWQEDGYTF. For the CDR3, the DNA is TGTGCCAGTAGTCCTCGACAGGCACCCTGGCAGGAGGATGGCTACACATTC.

The chain uses TRBV9 and TRBJ1-2, with TRBD1 as a possible D gene (6 bases). V was pared by 3 bases and J by 2 bases, with 11 bases between. The germline gives CDR1 SGDLS, CDR2 YYNGEE. CDR3 length: 14 residues. The CDR3 spells CASSAQGANYGYTF. In DNA, the CDR3 is TGTGCCAGCAGCGCACAGGGCGCGAACTATGGCTACACCTTC.

The chain joins TRBV5-1 to TRBJ1-2; D perhaps matches TRBD1 (6 bases). CDR3 size: 15 residues. Germline CDR1 is SGHRS and CDR2 is YFSETQ. V lost 4 bases and J lost 0, with 13 bases in between. The chain's CDR3 is CASSVGGQPNYGYTF. The CDR3 DNA follows: TGCGCCAGCAGCGTGGGCGGACAGCCTAACTATGGCTACACCTTC.

The rearrangement links TRBV27 to TRBJ1-4; maybe TRBD1 (6 bases). V lost 3 bases and J lost 4, with 9 bases in between. The CDR3 is made up of 14 amino acids. From germline, CDR1 is MNHEY and CDR2 SMNVEV (reference sequence). The CDR3 DNA is TGTGCCAGCAGTTTCTGGACAGATAATGAAAAACTGTTTTTT. This codes for CASSFWTDNEKLFF.

The V gene is TRBV10-2, the J gene TRBJ2-3, with D uncertain. CDR3 length: 14 residues. Trimming took 8 bases from V and 2 from J, leaving 14 bases between them. In germline, CDR1 is WSHSY, CDR2 SAAADI. This CDR3 is CASSEETVTDTQYF. CDR3 bases: TGCGCCAGCTCCGAGGAGACGGTCACAGATACGCAGTATTTT.

J is TRBJ1-6 and V is TRBV20-1, with a weak D call TRBD1 (6 bases). The CDR3 sequence is 15 residues long. Germline values: CDR1 DFQATT, CDR2 SNEGSKA (reference sequence). The V gene lost 6 bases and the J gene lost 8 bases, with 20 bases spanning the gap. The CDR3 reads CSAKKRGAGDSPLHF. The CDR3 nucleotides are TGCAGTGCCAAGAAAAGGGGGGCCGGGGATTCACCCCTCCACTTT.

This chain links TRBV30 with TRBJ1-1; 9 bases match TRBD1. The CDR3 is 12 amino acids. CDR1 and CDR2 (germline): GTSNPN, SVGIG (reference sequence). Trimming removed 4 bases from V and 9 bases from J; junction bases left unmatched: 6. The CDR3 DNA reads TGTGCCTGGAACCTGGGACAGGGAAAAGCTTTCTTT. Protein sequence: CAWNLGQGKAFF.

The J gene is TRBJ2-7, the V gene TRBV27, with TRBD2 as a possible D gene (5 bases). The CDR3 has 13 residues. V dropped 2 bases and J dropped 5 bases, with 10 bases sitting between them. From germline, CDR1 is MNHEY and CDR2 SMNVEV (reference sequence). The CDR3, as DNA: TGTGCCAGCAGTTTAAGGAGGAGAGACGAGCAGTACTTC. Translated, it gives CASSLRRRDEQYF.

This clonotype was observed a single time. This chain links TRBV5-1 with TRBJ2-7; D remains unclear. CDR3 length equals 13 residues. Germline CDR1 reads SGHRS; CDR2 reads YFSETQ. Trimming pared 2 bases from V and 0 bases from J, leaving 6 bases between. Written as DNA, the CDR3 is TGCGCCAGCAGCTTAGGCGCCTCCTACGAGCAGTACTTC. Translating gives CASSLGASYEQYF.

The CDR3, as DNA: TGTGCCAGCAGCTCCCAGCCGGGATACAATGAGCAGTTCTTC. Its protein is CASSSQPGYNEQFF. The chain joins TRBV7-9 to TRBJ2-1; TRBD2 is a possible D gene (5 bases). Germline V lookup: CDR1 SEHNR, CDR2 FQNEAQ (reference sequence). The V and J ends lost 4 bases and 4 bases respectively, with 11 bases between them. The CDR3 has 14 amino acids.

The chain joins TRBV29-1 to TRBJ1-1, with D possibly TRBD1 on 5 matching bases. This CDR3 has 13 amino acids. V was cut by 0 bases and J by 4 bases, with 9 bases left in between. Germline-derived CDR1 and CDR2 are SQVTM and ANQGSEA. Here the CDR3 DNA reads TGCAGCGTTGAAGATCGGGACGGCACTGAAGCTTTCTTT. Translated: CSVEDRDGTEAFF. Supplemented by reference TRBV29-1 and TRBJ1-1, the full variable domain reads SAVISQKPSRDICQRGTSLTIQCQVDSQVTMMFWYRQQPGQSLTLIATANQGSEATYESGFVIDKFPISRPNLTFSTLTVSNMSPEDSSIYLCSVEDRDGTEAFFGQGTRLTVV.

The J gene is TRBJ2-3, the V gene TRBV18, with TRBD2 identical over 9 bases. The length of the CDR3 is 17 residues. Germline CDR1 is KGHSH and CDR2 is LQKENI. J gave up 2 bases and V 3 bases, and 9 bases lay outside the gene matches. The CDR3 nucleotides are TGTGCCAGCTCACCTCCTGGCGGGGGGGCGACCACAGATACGCAGTATTTT. This codes for CASSPPGGGATTDTQYF. Full variable domain (missing parts from reference TRBV18 and TRBJ2-3): NAGVMQNPRHLVRRRGQEARLRCSPMKGHSHVYWYRQLPEEGLKFMVYLQKENIIDESGMPKERFSAEFPKEGPSILRIQQVVRGDSAAYFCASSPPGGGATTDTQYFGPGTRLTVL.

The chain is built from TRBV20-1 and TRBJ1-5, with 7 bases aligning to TRBD1. CDR1 DFQATT and CDR2 SNEGSKA come from the germline V gene (reference sequence). V lost 4 bases, J lost 3 bases, and 6 bases stayed unmatched. The CDR3 has 14 residues. In DNA form, the CDR3 reads TGCAGTGCTATAGAGGGGGCAATCAATCAGCCCCAGCATTTT. Its protein product is CSAIEGAINQPQHF.

This chain joins TRBV29-1 and TRBJ1-1, with D tentatively TRBD1 (6 bases). The CDR3 is 12 residues long. Germline V gene data show CDR1 as SQVTM and CDR2 as ANQGSEA. Trimming removed 4 bases at V and 1 base at J, with 7 bases between. CDR3 protein: CSVGGPNTEAFF. The DNA for the CDR3 is TGCAGCGTTGGGGGGCCGAACACTGAAGCTTTCTTT. The full variable domain, in which reference TRBV29-1 and TRBJ1-1 provide the parts outside the CDR3, is SAVISQKPSRDICQRGTSLTIQCQVDSQVTMMFWYRQQPGQSLTLIATANQGSEATYESGFVIDKFPISRPNLTFSTLTVSNMSPEDSSIYLCSVGGPNTEAFFGQGTRLTVV.

This chain connects TRBV15 to TRBJ2-3; 9 positions match TRBD1. Germline V CDR1 and CDR2: LNHNV, YYDKDF (reference sequence). The CDR3 is made up of 16 amino acids. The V and J ends lost 4 bases and 5 bases, in that order; junction bases with no gene match: 10. The CDR3 region has the DNA TGTGCCACCAGCAAATTAAGGGGACAGGGTGAAGATACGCAGTATTTT. It encodes CATSKLRGQGEDTQYF.

The chain is built from TRBV10-2 and TRBJ1-1; the D is unclear. The CDR3 is 13 amino acids. CDR1 WSHSY and CDR2 SAAADI come from the germline V gene. Between the trimmed V and J ends, which lost 3 bases and 7 bases, there was a span of 12 bases. The CDR3, as DNA: TGCGCCAGCAGTGATGGGTGGGGAGATGAAGCTTTCTTT. Amino acids: CASSDGWGDEAFF.

This rearrangement joins TRBV29-1 to TRBJ1-2, with 8 bases aligning to TRBD1. This CDR3 has 14 residues. Trimming cost V 6 bases and J 0 bases; bases outside gene matches: 6. Germline V lookup: CDR1 SQVTM, CDR2 ANQGSEA. The DNA of the CDR3 is TGCAGCGTCTCTCGGACAGGGCCTAACTATGGCTACACCTTC. The encoded protein is CSVSRTGPNYGYTF.

The chain joins TRBV28 to TRBJ1-2; D gene ambiguous. Trimming took off 5 bases at V and 8 bases at J, with 21 bases between the two ends. Germline CDR1 reads MDHEN; CDR2 reads SYDVKM. The CDR3 sequence is 15 residues long. This chain's CDR3 is CASSPDNRRWQGYTF. CDR3 bases: TGTGCCAGCAGTCCAGATAATAGGCGGTGGCAGGGCTACACCTTC.

The rearrangement uses TRBV6-5 and TRBJ2-7, with TRBD2 matching over 8 bases. V shed 4 bases, J shed 3 bases, and the junction held 11 bases outside the gene matches. The CDR3 contains 16 residues. CDR1 and CDR2 (germline): MNHEY, SVGAGI. CDR3 region: CASSSDREGRYYEQYF. As DNA, the CDR3 is TGTGCCAGCAGTTCGGACCGGGAGGGTAGGTACTACGAGCAGTACTTC.

CDR3 in DNA: TGTGCCAGCAGTTACCTCCCCGGACAGGGTTTGAATTCACCCCTCCACTTT. This codes for CASSYLPGQGLNSPLHF. The V and J genes are TRBV6-5 and TRBJ1-6; TRBD1 matches at 8 bases. With 2 bases clipped from V and 7 bases from J, the junction kept 10 bases outside the gene matches. Germline CDR1 is MNHEY and CDR2 is SVGAGI. This CDR3 contains 17 residues.